This entry describes one T cell receptor beta chain. This clone was detected once. No cognate antigen has been identified for it. The input lacks base qualities; no much larger clone sits a single base away. Collaborating institutions collected whole blood in K2EDTA tubes following their own protocols. For TCRbeta analysis, collaborators shipped samples as frozen whole blood, isolated PBMCs, or DNA extracted from either of those sample types. The entry originates in a study of blood T cell repertoires in COVID-19 (TCRdb year 2020). General notes on the study: Collaborator samples came from the United States, Italy and Spain and covered acute and convalescent phases of COVID-19. The prospective study material was composed of cDNA or gDNA derived from T cells, B-cell-depleted T cells, or PBMCs. Subjects who had been exposed to COVID-19, were actively infected with it, or had recovered from it provided the deeply sampled blood TCRbeta repertoires that made up the dataset. The repertoires were released in a freely available public database intended as a resource for research on the immune response to SARS-CoV-2. Samples came from the ongoing ImmuneRACE study (first 160 participants) plus 1,254 subjects from 6 global collaborators. A de-identified subject ID, COVID-19 status, age in years and sex were almost always included in the sample metadata. HLA class I and class II types, where available, came from metadata supplied by the sample provider rather than from assay-based typing. The investigation overall reported the following: Clinical and demographic metadata were provided uncurated, with the amount varying by source and participant.

The immunoSEQ Assay, a bias-controlled multiplex PCR, was used to amplify TCRbeta CDR3 regions from genomic DNA. In the original analysis: The number of nucleated cells in each sample was estimated by amplification of reference gene primers within the assay. Sequence reads were collapsed and filtered to measure the absolute abundance of every unique TCRbeta CDR3 rearrangement. For each sample, productive Simpson clonality was calculated by taking the square root of Simpson's diversity index across productive rearrangements. This immuneACCESS table, as held by TCRdb, lists in-frame sequences with V and J called but not all clones. Of the missing ones, under half trace to an unresolved V gene in checked studies; the others have no known cause. D and trimming come from the DNA, and the V and J calls and clone size come from that table. Recorded for this sample are about 64,000 clones; approximately 91% of them occurred a single time. In total, the top ten clones hold approximately 1.6% of the sample.

Including cysteine and phenylalanine, the CDR3 has 14 amino acids. Here the CDR3 DNA is all that survives: 42 bases in frame from base 1. V gives up 2 bases and J gives up 5 bases, and the segment between their germline ends measures 14 bases. In the germline V gene, CDR1 corresponds to SGDLS and CDR2 to YYNGEE. This chain is built from TRBV9 and TRBJ2-7; TRBD2 might be the D gene, on 5 matching bases. The clonotype comes from a human donor in a cohort sampled during active COVID-19. Sample: peripheral blood. CDR3 loop: CASSVYPLGNEQYF. The DNA is as follows: TGTGCCAGCAGCGTTTATCCTCTCGGGAACGAGCAGTACTTC.